This record looks at one T cell receptor (beta chain) sequence and its context. One end of the junction is discordant with germline, which a read error may explain. This sample is part of a study of T cell responses to AZD1222 COVID-19 vaccine. The data were produced by immunoSEQ multiplex PCR, yet TCRdb's version contains in-frame clones alone and is incomplete. The sample consists of around 99,000 clones, roughly 90% of them appearing once. Per germline, CDR1 SGHAT and CDR2 FQNNGV. This CDR3 has 15 residues. The receptor comes from an adult who received the AZD1222 COVID-19 vaccine. The rearrangement links TRBV11-2 to TRBJ2-1; 8 bases fit TRBD2. Sequencing used peripheral blood, obtained 28 days after the second AZD1222 dose. Written as DNA, the CDR3 is TGTGCCAGCAGCATAGAAGCGGGAGTCCCCAATGAGCAGTTCTTC. Its translation is CASSIEAGVPNEQFF. The variable domain in full, completed from reference TRBV11-2 and TRBJ2-1, reads EAGVAQSPRYKIIEKRQSVAFWCNPISGHATLYWYQQILGQGPKLLIQFQNNGVVDDSQLPKDRFSAERLKGVDSTLKIQPAKLEDSAVYLCASSIEAGVPNEQFFGPGTRLTVL.